Here is one T cell receptor beta chain with its context. Its antigen is still unknown. This sample was included in a study of early T cells in non-severe SARS-CoV-2 infection. Study information: The sequenced material was bulk RNA from unsorted whole blood, and its chains were unpaired.

The V and J ends lost 2 bases and 5 bases, in that order; junction bases with no gene match: 7. There are 16 residues in the CDR3. Germline V lookup: CDR1 MGHDK, CDR2 SYGVNS. TCRdb redid the calling of the 5' RACE reads with MiXCR, one entry per CDR3 protein. The table includes about 67,000 distinct CDR3 sequences, less than 12% detected once. The study, taken as a whole, reports: Lookups in VDJdb leaned toward anti-spike CD8 responses and missed private and CD4 specificities.

The starting material was whole blood, obtained at baseline. This chain links TRBV25-1 with TRBJ2-2; 8 bases agree with TRBD2. The TCR originated in an adult who was a healthcare worker with PCR-confirmed SARS-CoV-2 infection or an uninfected control (not recorded which). The CDR3 loop reads CASSEAAGVSTGELFF. The CDR3 nucleotides read TGTGCCAGCAGTGAAGCAGCGGGAGTATCTACCGGGGAGCTGTTTTTT. Supplemented by reference TRBV25-1 and TRBJ2-2, the full variable domain reads EADIYQTPRYLVIGTGKKITLECSQTMGHDKMYWYQQDPGMELHLIHYSYGVNSTEKGDLSSESTVSRIRTEHFPLTLESARPSHTSQYLCASSEAAGVSTGELFFGEGSRLTVL.